The rows below give T cell receptor beta chains drawn from one sample of a study of blood T cell repertoires in COVID-19. Libraries were prepared by immunoSEQ multiplex PCR; TCRdb keeps only in-frame clonotypes and omits some of them. The sample includes 100,000 to 150,000 clones, approximately 88% of them seen just once. What was sequenced was peripheral blood. The receptors originated from a man between 65 and 80 years old with active COVID-19. The CDR3 runs from the conserved cysteine through the conserved F or W. The D gene is left open where the match is weak. The size field is filled for only some rows; it gives once, few, many or a size class.

V gene: TRBV11-3; clone size: -; D gene: TRBD2; J gene: TRBJ2-3; CDR3 protein: CASSRGEASTDTQYF; CDR3 DNA: TGTGCCAGCAGTCGGGGGGAAGCAAGCACAGATACGCAGTATTTT
V gene: TRBV7-9; clone size: -; D gene: -; J gene: TRBJ1-1; CDR3 protein: CASSFPGARNTEAFF; CDR3 DNA: TGTGCCAGCAGCTTCCCAGGGGCGCGGAACACTGAAGCTTTCTTT
V gene: TRBV7-2; clone size: -; D gene: TRBD2; J gene: TRBJ2-5; CDR3 protein: CASSLLGTGGETQYF; CDR3 DNA: TGTGCCAGCAGCCTACTGGGGACCGGGGGGGAGACCCAGTACTTC
V gene: TRBV3-1/TRBV3-2; clone size: -; D gene: TRBD2; J gene: TRBJ2-1; CDR3 protein: CASSHEERELGDEQFF; CDR3 DNA: TGTGCCAGCAGCCATGAAGAGCGGGAGCTTGGGGATGAGCAGTTCTTC
V gene: TRBV5-1; clone size: -; D gene: -; J gene: TRBJ1-1; CDR3 protein: CASSSRVSGTEAFF; CDR3 DNA: TGCGCCAGCAGCTCCCGGGTGAGTGGGACTGAAGCTTTCTTT
V gene: TRBV5-1; clone size: -; D gene: -; J gene: TRBJ2-2; CDR3 protein: CASSPRQDANTGELFF; CDR3 DNA: TGCGCCAGCAGCCCTCGACAGGACGCGAACACCGGGGAGCTGTTTTTT
V gene: TRBV4-1; clone size: -; D gene: TRBD2; J gene: TRBJ2-7; CDR3 protein: CASSPGLAGPTRQEQYF; CDR3 DNA: TGCGCCAGCAGCCCGGGACTAGCGGGACCCACCCGTCAAGAGCAGTACTTC
V gene: TRBV29-1; clone size: -; D gene: TRBD2; J gene: TRBJ2-2; CDR3 protein: CSVEASGYNTGELFF; CDR3 DNA: TGCAGCGTTGAGGCTAGCGGATATAACACCGGGGAGCTGTTTTTT
V gene: TRBV30; clone size: few; D gene: -; J gene: TRBJ2-1; CDR3 protein: CAWSAPGTLLEQFF; CDR3 DNA: TGTGCCTGGAGTGCTCCGGGTACATTGCTGGAGCAGTTCTTC
V gene: TRBV27; clone size: -; D gene: -; J gene: TRBJ2-7; CDR3 protein: CASSQRPGAYEQYF; CDR3 DNA: TGTGCCAGCAGCCAACGACCAGGGGCCTACGAGCAGTACTTC
V gene: TRBV4-3; clone size: -; D gene: -; J gene: TRBJ2-3; CDR3 protein: CASSLLREPAGPTDTQYF; CDR3 DNA: TGCGCCAGCAGCCTTTTGAGGGAACCAGCGGGCCCCACAGATACGCAGTATTTT
V gene: TRBV11-2; clone size: -; D gene: -; J gene: TRBJ2-3; CDR3 protein: CASSLVGGKGDTQYF; CDR3 DNA: TGTGCCAGCAGCTTAGTTGGCGGGAAGGGGGATACGCAGTATTTT
V gene: TRBV3-1/TRBV3-2; clone size: -; D gene: -; J gene: TRBJ2-7; CDR3 protein: CASSQGRGEEQYF; CDR3 DNA: TGTGCCAGCAGCCAAGGAAGGGGCGAGGAGCAGTACTTC
V gene: TRBV28; clone size: -; D gene: TRBD2; J gene: TRBJ2-1; CDR3 protein: CASTGRGVTSGRRGEQFF; CDR3 DNA: TGTGCCAGCACGGGGAGGGGGGTGACTAGCGGGAGAAGGGGTGAGCAGTTCTTC
V gene: TRBV5-4; clone size: once; D gene: TRBD2; J gene: TRBJ2-7; CDR3 protein: CASSLGLAGSYEQYF; CDR3 DNA: TGTGCCAGCAGCTTGGGACTAGCGGGCTCCTACGAGCAGTACTTC
V gene: TRBV13; clone size: -; D gene: -; J gene: TRBJ1-1; CDR3 protein: CASSALQGEQTFF; CDR3 DNA: TGTGCCAGCAGCGCACTACAGGGAGAGCAGACTTTCTTT
V gene: TRBV5-1; clone size: -; D gene: -; J gene: TRBJ1-3; CDR3 protein: CASSWGVSGNTIYF; CDR3 DNA: TGCGCCAGCAGCTGGGGGGTCTCTGGAAACACCATATATTTT
V gene: TRBV10-1; clone size: -; D gene: TRBD1; J gene: TRBJ2-2; CDR3 protein: CASSGRGLASGELFF; CDR3 DNA: TGCGCCAGCAGTGGCAGGGGGCTTGCGTCCGGGGAGCTGTTTTTT
V gene: TRBV19; clone size: once; D gene: TRBD2; J gene: TRBJ2-2; CDR3 protein: CASRISGRAGTNTGELFF; CDR3 DNA: TGTGCCAGTAGGATCAGCGGGAGGGCCGGAACGAACACCGGGGAGCTGTTTTTT
V gene: TRBV18; clone size: -; D gene: -; J gene: TRBJ2-5; CDR3 protein: CASSPEGAQYF; CDR3 DNA: TGTGCCAGCTCACCCGAGGGGGCCCAGTACTTC
V gene: TRBV19; clone size: -; D gene: -; J gene: TRBJ1-4; CDR3 protein: CASTSSPRNNEKLFF; CDR3 DNA: TGTGCCAGTACCTCCTCGCCCAGGAATAATGAAAAACTGTTTTTT
V gene: TRBV2; clone size: -; D gene: -; J gene: TRBJ1-2; CDR3 protein: CASSLWGGDGYTF; CDR3 DNA: TGTGCCAGCAGTCTATGGGGGGGCGATGGCTACACCTTC
V gene: TRBV5-1; clone size: -; D gene: TRBD1; J gene: TRBJ2-5; CDR3 protein: CASSYTGTVYQETQYF; CDR3 DNA: TGCGCCAGCAGTTATACCGGGACAGTGTACCAAGAGACCCAGTACTTC
V gene: TRBV6-2/TRBV6-3; clone size: -; D gene: TRBD2; J gene: TRBJ2-7; CDR3 protein: CASSYSLAGGPLVEQYF; CDR3 DNA: TGTGCCAGCAGTTACTCGCTAGCGGGAGGGCCCCTCGTCGAGCAGTACTTC
V gene: TRBV6-4; clone size: once; D gene: TRBD1; J gene: TRBJ2-3; CDR3 protein: CASSDRTGRGDTQYF; CDR3 DNA: TGTGCCAGCAGTGACCGGACAGGCAGGGGAGATACGCAGTATTTT
V gene: TRBV2; clone size: once; D gene: TRBD1; J gene: TRBJ2-7; CDR3 protein: CASSERDRAYEQYF; CDR3 DNA: TGTGCCAGCAGTGAAAGGGACAGGGCCTACGAGCAGTACTTC
V gene: TRBV6-5; clone size: -; D gene: TRBD1; J gene: TRBJ1-1; CDR3 protein: CASSPGGRITEAFF; CDR3 DNA: TGTGCCAGCAGTCCAGGGGGAAGGATTACTGAAGCTTTCTTT
V gene: TRBV6-6; clone size: -; D gene: TRBD1; J gene: TRBJ1-2; CDR3 protein: CASNTLDRVDGYTF; CDR3 DNA: TGTGCCAGCAACACTCTGGACAGGGTTGACGGCTACACCTTC
V gene: TRBV27; clone size: -; D gene: -; J gene: TRBJ1-2; CDR3 protein: CAPGYGYTF; CDR3 DNA: TGTGCCCCAGGGTATGGCTACACCTTC
V gene: TRBV21-1; clone size: -; D gene: -; J gene: TRBJ1-3; CDR3 protein: CASKESPGNTIYF; CDR3 DNA: TGTGCCAGCAAAGAGAGCCCTGGAAACACCATATATTTT
V gene: TRBV6-2/TRBV6-3; clone size: once; D gene: -; J gene: TRBJ2-6; CDR3 protein: CASSLGTPNVLTF; CDR3 DNA: TGTGCCAGCAGCCTAGGGACACCCAACGTCCTGACTTTC
V gene: TRBV5-4; clone size: once; D gene: -; J gene: TRBJ1-2; CDR3 protein: CASSPGGPNYGYTF; CDR3 DNA: TGTGCCAGCAGCCCGGGGGGGCCTAACTATGGCTACACCTTC
V gene: TRBV2; clone size: -; D gene: TRBD1; J gene: TRBJ1-4; CDR3 protein: CASSGQGWDEKLFF; CDR3 DNA: TGTGCCAGCAGTGGACAGGGATGGGATGAAAAACTGTTTTTT
V gene: TRBV6-5; clone size: -; D gene: -; J gene: TRBJ2-1; CDR3 protein: CASIPDSGYSEQFF; CDR3 DNA: TGTGCCAGCATCCCCGACAGCGGGTATTCTGAGCAGTTCTTC
V gene: TRBV5-1; clone size: -; D gene: TRBD1; J gene: TRBJ2-2; CDR3 protein: CASSSGTGNTGELFF; CDR3 DNA: TGCGCCAGCAGCTCCGGGACAGGGAACACCGGGGAGCTGTTTTTT
V gene: TRBV5-1; clone size: few; D gene: -; J gene: TRBJ1-2; CDR3 protein: CASSLVAEYGYTF; CDR3 DNA: TGCGCCAGCAGCTTGGTGGCGGAATATGGCTACACCTTC
V gene: TRBV6-6; clone size: -; D gene: TRBD2; J gene: TRBJ2-1; CDR3 protein: CASSYGIAGGVDEQFF; CDR3 DNA: TGTGCCAGCAGTTACGGGATAGCGGGAGGGGTGGATGAGCAGTTCTTC
V gene: TRBV2; clone size: once; D gene: TRBD2; J gene: TRBJ2-7; CDR3 protein: CASSVTSGPSYEQYF; CDR3 DNA: TGTGCCAGCAGCGTGACTAGCGGGCCCTCCTACGAGCAGTACTTC
V gene: TRBV28; clone size: -; D gene: -; J gene: TRBJ2-7; CDR3 protein: CASSTAAYEQYF; CDR3 DNA: TGTGCCAGCAGTACGGCGGCCTACGAGCAGTACTTC
V gene: TRBV28; clone size: -; D gene: -; J gene: TRBJ2-5; CDR3 protein: CASREGVETQYF; CDR3 DNA: TGTGCCAGCAGGGAGGGTGTAGAGACCCAGTACTTC
V gene: TRBV6-6; clone size: -; D gene: TRBD1; J gene: TRBJ2-1; CDR3 protein: CASSDGQGRYNEQFF; CDR3 DNA: TGTGCCAGCAGTGACGGACAGGGGAGGTACAATGAGCAGTTCTTC
V gene: TRBV12-3/TRBV12-4; clone size: -; D gene: -; J gene: TRBJ1-5; CDR3 protein: CASAGFFGQPQHF; CDR3 DNA: TGTGCCAGCGCAGGGTTCTTTGGCCAGCCCCAGCATTTT
V gene: TRBV4-1; clone size: -; D gene: TRBD2; J gene: TRBJ2-7; CDR3 protein: CASSQIGPRGWREAFYEQYF; CDR3 DNA: TGCGCCAGCAGTCAAATCGGCCCCAGAGGGTGGCGGGAGGCTTTCTACGAGCAGTACTTC
V gene: TRBV2; clone size: -; D gene: TRBD2; J gene: TRBJ2-5; CDR3 protein: CASRHRLAGTQETQYF; CDR3 DNA: TGTGCCAGCAGGCACAGACTAGCGGGGACCCAAGAGACCCAGTACTTC
V gene: TRBV18; clone size: -; D gene: TRBD2; J gene: TRBJ2-2; CDR3 protein: CASSFTSGIGELFF; CDR3 DNA: TGTGCCAGCTCGTTCACTAGCGGGATCGGGGAGCTGTTTTTT